This T cell receptor beta chain was documented in a study of blood T cell repertoires in COVID-19. For the study at large: The United States, Italy and Spain supplied acute and convalescent COVID-19 samples. PBMCs, B-cell-depleted T cells, or T cells were the source of the cDNA or gDNA that made up the material.

In the authors' methods: By means of reference gene primer amplification, nucleated cell counts were estimated. Sequenced by immunoSEQ multiplex PCR; TCRdb stores in-frame clones only, minus some. Clonal size and the V and J genes are those of that table, whereas D and trimming came from the DNA. The repertoire holds about 170,000 clones, with more than 70% as singletons. V lost 2 bases to trimming and J lost 0 bases, with 14 bases between them. Looked up from germline, CDR1 is SGHVS and CDR2 is FNYEAQ. This CDR3 region has 17 residues. This chain connects TRBV7-6 to TRBJ2-1, with TRBD1 as a possible D gene (6 bases). The sequenced sample consisted of peripheral blood. This TCR derives from a man aged 45-65 years who had recovered from COVID-19. The CDR3 region has the DNA TGTGCCAGCAGCTTAATTACAGGGTCTAGCTCCTACAATGAGCAGTTCTTC. It encodes CASSLITGSSSYNEQFF.